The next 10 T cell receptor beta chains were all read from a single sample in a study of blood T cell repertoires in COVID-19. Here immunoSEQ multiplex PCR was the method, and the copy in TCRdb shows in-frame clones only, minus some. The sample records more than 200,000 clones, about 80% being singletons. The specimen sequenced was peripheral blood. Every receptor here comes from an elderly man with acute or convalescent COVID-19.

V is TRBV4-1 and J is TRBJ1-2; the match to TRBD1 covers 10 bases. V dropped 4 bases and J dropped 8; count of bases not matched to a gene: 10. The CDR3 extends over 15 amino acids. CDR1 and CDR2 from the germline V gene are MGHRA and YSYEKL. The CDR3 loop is CASSPMGQGKYGYTF. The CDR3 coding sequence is TGCGCCAGCAGCCCAATGGGACAGGGGAAATACGGCTACACCTTC.

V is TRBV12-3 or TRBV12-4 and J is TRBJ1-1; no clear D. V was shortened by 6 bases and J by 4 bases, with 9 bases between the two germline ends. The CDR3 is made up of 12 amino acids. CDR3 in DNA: TGTGCCAGCAGCTGGACTATCACTGAAGCTTTCTTT. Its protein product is CASSWTITEAFF.

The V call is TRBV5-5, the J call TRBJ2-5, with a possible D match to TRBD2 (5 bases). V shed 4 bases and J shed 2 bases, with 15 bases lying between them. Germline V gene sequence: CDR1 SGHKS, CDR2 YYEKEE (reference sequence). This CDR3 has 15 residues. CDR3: CASSGPRTGQETQYF. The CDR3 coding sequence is TGTGCCAGCAGCGGGCCAAGGACGGGGCAAGAGACCCAGTACTTC.

CDR3 nucleotide sequence: TGCGCCAGCAGCGTGGGACTCCCGAACACTGAAGCTTTCTTT. Protein sequence: CASSVGLPNTEAFF. The V call is TRBV5-1, the J call TRBJ1-1; TRBD1 is a possible D gene (5 bases). Trimming took 4 bases from V and 1 from J, leaving 11 bases between them. The CDR3 is 14 amino acids. Germline V gene lookup returns CDR1 SGHRS and CDR2 YFSETQ.

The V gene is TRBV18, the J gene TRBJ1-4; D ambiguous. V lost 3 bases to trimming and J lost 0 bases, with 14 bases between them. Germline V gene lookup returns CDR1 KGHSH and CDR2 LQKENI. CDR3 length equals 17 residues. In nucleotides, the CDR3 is TGTGCCAGCTCACCCCACGGGAAGGACGCAACTAATGAAAAACTGTTTTTT. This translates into CASSPHGKDATNEKLFF.

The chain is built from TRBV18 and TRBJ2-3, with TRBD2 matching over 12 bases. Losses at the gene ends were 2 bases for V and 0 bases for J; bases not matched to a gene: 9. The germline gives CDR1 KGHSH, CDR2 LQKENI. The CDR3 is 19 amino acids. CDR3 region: CASSPTSGRRRLSTDTQYF. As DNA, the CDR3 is TGTGCCAGCTCACCAACTAGCGGGAGGCGGAGACTCAGCACAGATACGCAGTATTTT.

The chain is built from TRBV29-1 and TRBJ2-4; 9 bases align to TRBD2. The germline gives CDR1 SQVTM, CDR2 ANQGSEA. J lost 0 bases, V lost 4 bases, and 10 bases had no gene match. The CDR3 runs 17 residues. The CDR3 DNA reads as TGCAGCGTTGCCGGTGCGACTAGCGGTTTAGCCAAAAACATTCAGTACTTC. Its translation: CSVAGATSGLAKNIQYF.

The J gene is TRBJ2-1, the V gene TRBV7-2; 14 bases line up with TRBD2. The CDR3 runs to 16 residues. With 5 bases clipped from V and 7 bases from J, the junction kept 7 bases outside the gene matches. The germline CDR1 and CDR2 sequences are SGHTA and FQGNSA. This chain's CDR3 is CASSGGLAGGGNEQFF. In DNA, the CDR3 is TGTGCCAGCAGCGGAGGACTAGCGGGGGGTGGGAATGAGCAGTTCTTC. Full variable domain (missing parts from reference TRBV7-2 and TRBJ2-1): GAGVSQSPSNKVTEKGKDVELRCDPISGHTALYWYRQSLGQGLEFLIYFQGNSAPDKSGLPSDRFSAERTGGSVSTLTIQRTQQEDSAVYLCASSGGLAGGGNEQFFGPGTRLTVL.

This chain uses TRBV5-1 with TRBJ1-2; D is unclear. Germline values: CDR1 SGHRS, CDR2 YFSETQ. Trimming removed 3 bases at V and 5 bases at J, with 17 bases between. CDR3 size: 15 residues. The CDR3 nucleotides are TGCGCCAGCAGCTCTCGGCCGGAGGTGGATTATGGCTACACCTTC. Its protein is CASSSRPEVDYGYTF.

CDR3 region: CASSPRDRPHGDTQYF. For the CDR3, the DNA is TGCGCCAGCAGCCCCCGGGACAGGCCCCATGGGGATACGCAGTATTTT. V gene TRBV4-1 combines with J gene TRBJ2-3; TRBD1 agrees at 8 bases. The CDR3 is 16 residues long. CDR1 is MGHRA, CDR2 YSYEKL, per germline. Trimming at V came to 4 bases and at J to 6 bases, leaving 12 bases not matched to a gene.